A selection of T cell receptor beta chains follows, all from one sample in a study of shared clonotypes between healthy human individuals. Assay used: immunoSEQ multiplex PCR; TCRdb lists only in-frame clones, some missing. The table includes over a million clones, approximately 70% detected once. Sequenced material: memory CD4+ T cells sorted from blood. Source of these receptors: a man aged 18 to 30 in good health. Both conserved end residues are part of each CDR3. The order of the fields is V gene, J gene, D gene, clone size, CDR3 protein, CDR3 DNA. D genes are given only for firm matches. Size is stated for part of the rows, as once, few or many counts, or as a class when the clone is expanded.

v_gene: TRBV11-2; j_gene: TRBJ2-7; d_gene: NA; abundance: NA; CDR3aa: CASSLGSGQAQYF; CDR3nt: TGTGCCAGCAGCTTAGGCTCCGGTCAAGCACAGTACTTC
v_gene: TRBV5-1; j_gene: TRBJ2-5; d_gene: TRBD2; abundance: NA; CDR3aa: CASSLGRGVQLETQYF; CDR3nt: TGCGCCAGCAGCTTGGGGCGGGGGGTCCAATTGGAGACCCAGTACTTC
v_gene: TRBV7-9; j_gene: TRBJ2-7; d_gene: TRBD1; abundance: NA; CDR3aa: CASSVQGAPREQYF; CDR3nt: TGTGCCAGCAGCGTACAGGGGGCGCCCCGGGAGCAGTACTTC
v_gene: TRBV19; j_gene: TRBJ1-5; d_gene: NA; abundance: many; CDR3aa: CASSIGSRGQPQHF; CDR3nt: TGTGCCAGTAGTATAGGGAGCAGGGGACAGCCCCAGCATTTT
v_gene: TRBV18; j_gene: TRBJ2-6; d_gene: TRBD1; abundance: NA; CDR3aa: CASSPPGQVVSGANVLTF; CDR3nt: TGTGCCAGCTCACCCCCGGGACAGGTGGTTTCTGGGGCCAACGTCCTGACTTTC
v_gene: TRBV6-5; j_gene: TRBJ2-1; d_gene: TRBD1; abundance: few; CDR3aa: CASSAGQGRDEQFF; CDR3nt: TGTGCCAGCAGTGCGGGACAGGGAAGGGATGAGCAGTTCTTC
v_gene: TRBV2; j_gene: TRBJ1-1; d_gene: NA; abundance: few; CDR3aa: CASSESRDRAFF; CDR3nt: TGTGCCAGCAGTGAATCGCGAGATAGAGCTTTCTTT
v_gene: TRBV6-6; j_gene: TRBJ1-1; d_gene: NA; abundance: NA; CDR3aa: CASTQDRKNTEAFF; CDR3nt: TGTGCCAGCACCCAGGATAGAAAGAACACTGAAGCTTTCTTT
v_gene: TRBV30; j_gene: TRBJ2-7; d_gene: NA; abundance: NA; CDR3aa: CAWRPPQRSSYEQYF; CDR3nt: TGTGCCTGGAGGCCCCCACAGCGAAGCTCCTACGAGCAGTACTTC
v_gene: TRBV29-1; j_gene: TRBJ2-5; d_gene: NA; abundance: NA; CDR3aa: CSDTHLETQYF; CDR3nt: TGCAGCGACACTCATTTAGAGACCCAGTACTTC
v_gene: TRBV4-1; j_gene: TRBJ2-5; d_gene: NA; abundance: NA; CDR3aa: CASSQQETQYF; CDR3nt: TGCGCCAGCAGCCAGCAAGAGACCCAGTACTTC
v_gene: TRBV7-3; j_gene: TRBJ2-1; d_gene: TRBD1; abundance: NA; CDR3aa: CASSPPGDRWAQQFF; CDR3nt: TGTGCCAGCAGCCCACCCGGGGACAGGTGGGCGCAGCAGTTCTTC
v_gene: TRBV6-1; j_gene: TRBJ1-1; d_gene: TRBD1; abundance: NA; CDR3aa: CASTRQGAWTEAFF; CDR3nt: TGTGCCAGCACCCGACAGGGGGCTTGGACTGAAGCTTTCTTT
v_gene: TRBV10-3; j_gene: TRBJ1-5; d_gene: NA; abundance: NA; CDR3aa: CAISVDGLGRGNQPQHF; CDR3nt: TGTGCCATCAGTGTAGACGGCTTAGGGAGGGGCAATCAGCCCCAGCATTTT
v_gene: TRBV28; j_gene: TRBJ1-2; d_gene: NA; abundance: few; CDR3aa: CASSLLSMAAGYTF; CDR3nt: TGTGCCAGCAGTTTATTAAGCATGGCAGCCGGCTACACCTTC
v_gene: TRBV6-6; j_gene: TRBJ2-1; d_gene: TRBD2; abundance: NA; CDR3aa: CASTIRAGLAFDEQFF; CDR3nt: TGTGCCAGTACTATACGGGCGGGACTAGCATTCGATGAGCAGTTCTTC
v_gene: TRBV7-7; j_gene: TRBJ2-3; d_gene: NA; abundance: NA; CDR3aa: CASSLAASLTGYTDTQYF; CDR3nt: TGTGCTAGCAGCTTAGCGGCCTCGTTAACAGGGTACACAGATACGCAGTATTTT
v_gene: TRBV4-3; j_gene: TRBJ1-4; d_gene: TRBD1; abundance: few; CDR3aa: CASSQDSTGFRSNEKLFF; CDR3nt: TGCGCCAGCAGCCAAGATTCGACAGGGTTTAGGTCTAATGAAAAACTGTTTTTT
v_gene: TRBV5-1; j_gene: TRBJ2-6; d_gene: NA; abundance: many; CDR3aa: CASSSDAGYYSGANVLTF; CDR3nt: TGCGCCAGCAGCTCTGATGCAGGTTACTACTCTGGGGCCAACGTCCTGACTTTC
v_gene: TRBV18; j_gene: TRBJ1-1; d_gene: NA; abundance: NA; CDR3aa: CASSPGGGTSAFF; CDR3nt: TGTGCCAGCTCACCCGGGGGGGGGACGTCGGCTTTCTTT
v_gene: TRBV5-5; j_gene: TRBJ2-6; d_gene: NA; abundance: NA; CDR3aa: CASSRTDSGANVLTF; CDR3nt: TGTGCCAGCAGCCGGACAGACTCTGGGGCCAACGTCCTGACTTTC
v_gene: TRBV5-1; j_gene: TRBJ2-2; d_gene: TRBD2; abundance: NA; CDR3aa: CASSLEAGETGELFF; CDR3nt: TGCGCCAGCAGCTTGGAGGCGGGGGAGACCGGGGAGCTGTTTTTT
v_gene: TRBV19; j_gene: TRBJ2-5; d_gene: NA; abundance: few; CDR3aa: CASSTAPTMAGQYF; CDR3nt: TGTGCCAGTAGTACCGCCCCGACTATGGCGGGCCAGTACTTC
v_gene: TRBV5-1; j_gene: TRBJ2-3; d_gene: TRBD2; abundance: NA; CDR3aa: CASSPGPSGTTDTQYF; CDR3nt: TGCGCCAGCAGCCCTGGTCCTAGCGGGACCACAGATACGCAGTATTTT
v_gene: TRBV28; j_gene: TRBJ2-2; d_gene: TRBD1; abundance: once; CDR3aa: CASTGGNVQKGTGELFF; CDR3nt: TGTGCCAGCACAGGGGGAAATGTTCAGAAGGGAACCGGGGAGCTGTTTTTT
v_gene: TRBV6-1; j_gene: TRBJ1-3; d_gene: NA; abundance: NA; CDR3aa: CASSGKLQGSGNTIYF; CDR3nt: TGTGCCAGCAGTGGGAAGCTACAGGGATCAGGAAACACCATATATTTT
v_gene: TRBV5-1; j_gene: TRBJ2-2; d_gene: NA; abundance: NA; CDR3aa: CASSFSAGTGELFF; CDR3nt: TGCGCCAGCAGCTTTAGCGCTGGCACCGGGGAGCTGTTTTTT
v_gene: TRBV7-6; j_gene: TRBJ2-2; d_gene: TRBD2; abundance: NA; CDR3aa: CALLEVAGSTGELFF; CDR3nt: TGTGCCCTCCTGGAGGTAGCGGGAAGTACCGGGGAGCTGTTTTTT